Below are 14 T cell receptor beta chains sequenced from a single sample in a study of T cell repertoires in ileal Crohn's disease. Produced via immunoSEQ multiplex PCR; TCRdb's table is partial and in-frame only. Of some 6,000 clones listed, nearly 80% are singletons. Time point described: inflamed ileum from the surgical specimen. The specimen was ileal tissue. The receptors were gathered from an adult with Crohn's disease.

This clone appeared once. The V gene is TRBV18, the J gene TRBJ1-1; D gene ambiguous. CDR1 is KGHSH, CDR2 LQKENI, per germline. This CDR3 contains 14 residues. V was clipped by 2 bases and J by 0 bases, with 7 bases between them. The CDR3 reads CASSPDAVNTEAFF. CDR3 nucleotides: TGTGCCAGCTCACCAGACGCCGTGAACACTGAAGCTTTCTTT.

This chain links TRBV7-3 with TRBJ2-2; no definite D call. CDR3 size: 14 residues. In germline, CDR1 is SGHTA, CDR2 FQGTGA. V was cut by 2 bases and J by 2 bases, with 6 bases left in between. The CDR3, as DNA: TGTGCCAGCAGCTTAGATCCAAACACCGGGGAGCTGTTTTTT. This codes for CASSLDPNTGELFF.

The V gene is TRBV7-3, the J gene TRBJ1-6; 8 bases map to TRBD1. Trimming at V came to 11 bases and at J to 4 bases, leaving 4 bases not matched to a gene. The V gene's germline CDR1 is SGHTA and CDR2 FQGTGA. CDR3 length equals 13 residues. The CDR3 DNA follows: TGTGCCGGAGACAGGGGATATAATTCACCCCTCCACTTT. As protein: CAGDRGYNSPLHF.

The J gene is TRBJ1-1, the V gene TRBV7-9, with TRBD1 as a possible D gene (6 bases). The V gene's germline CDR1 is SEHNR and CDR2 FQNEAQ (reference sequence). The germline V and J ends were trimmed by 4 bases and 1 base, with 10 bases remaining between them. The CDR3 runs 14 residues. CDR3 region: CASSWGGTNTEAFF. The CDR3 bases are TGTGCCAGCAGCTGGGGGGGCACGAACACTGAAGCTTTCTTT. The full variable domain, completed using reference TRBV7-9 and TRBJ1-1, is DTGVSQNPRHKITKRGQNVTFRCDPISEHNRLYWYRQTLGQGPEFLTYFQNEAQLEKSRLLSDRFSAERPKGSFSTLEIQRTEQGDSAMYLCASSWGGTNTEAFFGQGTRLTVV.

The chain joins TRBV7-2 to TRBJ2-7; 10 nucleotides align to TRBD1. This CDR3 has 15 residues. Germline CDR1 is SGHTA and CDR2 is FQGNSA. V shed 3 bases, J shed 6 bases, and the junction held 8 bases outside the gene matches. For the CDR3, the DNA is TGTGCCAGCAGCTTTTCCGGGACAGGGGCTGCCGAGCAGTACTTC. Translated: CASSFSGTGAAEQYF.

This clone occurred once. V and J are TRBV9 and TRBJ1-2; 7 bases map to TRBD1. CDR1 is SGDLS and CDR2 is YYNGEE in the germline V gene. V shed 3 bases, J shed 0 bases, and the junction held 5 bases outside the gene matches. This CDR3 contains 15 residues. CDR3 sequence reads: CASSARQGSNYGYTF. CDR3 in DNA: TGTGCCAGCAGCGCCCGACAGGGCTCTAACTATGGCTACACCTTC.

The rearrangement uses TRBV5-5 and TRBJ2-1; 8 bases agree with TRBD1. Per germline, CDR1 SGHKS and CDR2 YYEKEE (reference sequence). Losses at the gene ends were 4 bases for V and 6 bases for J; bases not matched to a gene: 9. This CDR3 has 15 residues. The CDR3 sequence: CASSPWTGPANEQFF. The CDR3 nucleotides read TGTGCCAGCAGCCCCTGGACAGGGCCCGCCAATGAGCAGTTCTTC.

The rearrangement joins TRBV18 to TRBJ2-1, with D possibly matching TRBD2 (5 bases). The germline V gene has CDR1 KGHSH and CDR2 LQKENI. V was pared by 0 bases and J by 0 bases, with 9 bases between. This CDR3 is 16 amino acids long. The CDR3 protein is CASSPPRGSSYNEQFF. CDR3 in DNA: TGTGCCAGCTCACCACCCCGGGGTAGCTCCTACAATGAGCAGTTCTTC. Full variable domain (rest looked up from reference TRBV18 and TRBJ2-1): NAGVMQNPRHLVRRRGQEARLRCSPMKGHSHVYWYRQLPEEGLKFMVYLQKENIIDESGMPKERFSAEFPKEGPSILRIQQVVRGDSAAYFCASSPPRGSSYNEQFFGPGTRLTVL.

The chain combines TRBV29-1 with TRBJ2-7, with a possible D match to TRBD2 (7 bases). Germline-derived CDR1 and CDR2 are SQVTM and ANQGSEA. The V gene lost 3 bases and the J gene lost 3 bases, with 12 bases spanning the gap. This CDR3 has 13 residues. CDR3 sequence: CSVEGGGLYEQYF. The CDR3 DNA is TGCAGCGTTGAGGGCGGGGGCCTCTACGAGCAGTACTTC.

The genes are TRBV7-6 and TRBJ1-1; 10 bases align to TRBD1. Germline V gene lookup returns CDR1 SGHVS and CDR2 FNYEAQ. With V trimmed by 5 bases and J by 0 bases, 9 bases remained unmatched. The CDR3 has 17 residues. For the CDR3, the DNA is TGTGCCAGCAGCCCAGGGACAGGGGTTCGAGTGAACACTGAAGCTTTCTTT. This sequence encodes CASSPGTGVRVNTEAFF.

The chain links TRBV30 to TRBJ2-3; weak D call: TRBD2 (6 bases). This CDR3 has 14 residues. Trimming cost V 0 bases and J 6 bases, with 13 bases left between them. CDR1 GTSNPN and CDR2 SVGIG come from the germline V gene (reference sequence). CDR3 coding DNA: TGTGCCTGGAGTGTACTGGGACGGGGGGATACGCAGTATTTT. It encodes CAWSVLGRGDTQYF.

The V call is TRBV7-3, the J call TRBJ2-6; the match to TRBD1 covers 7 bases. CDR1 is SGHTA, CDR2 FQGTGA, per germline. The CDR3 sequence is 13 residues long. V was pared by 4 bases and J by 8 bases, with 2 bases of the junction left unmatched. CDR3 sequence: CASSSRGSNVLTF. The CDR3 region has the DNA TGTGCCAGCAGCTCCAGGGGGTCCAACGTCCTGACTTTC.

The rearrangement links TRBV7-6 to TRBJ2-7; 11 bases align to TRBD2. J lost 2 bases, V lost 5 bases, and 5 bases had no gene match. CDR3 length equals 15 residues. Germline V gene data show CDR1 as SGHVS and CDR2 as FNYEAQ. The CDR3 sequence: CASSPGTSGTYEQYF. The CDR3 DNA follows: TGTGCCAGCAGCCCCGGGACTAGCGGAACCTACGAGCAGTACTTC.

This rearrangement joins TRBV25-1 to TRBJ2-7; the match to TRBD2 covers 11 bases. V was pared by 3 bases and J by 5 bases, with 3 bases of the junction left unmatched. The CDR3 spans 14 residues. Germline lookup yields CDR1 MGHDK and CDR2 SYGVNS. CDR3 sequence: CASSDKLAGDEQYF. The CDR3 coding sequence is TGTGCCAGCAGTGATAAACTAGCGGGGGACGAGCAGTACTTC.